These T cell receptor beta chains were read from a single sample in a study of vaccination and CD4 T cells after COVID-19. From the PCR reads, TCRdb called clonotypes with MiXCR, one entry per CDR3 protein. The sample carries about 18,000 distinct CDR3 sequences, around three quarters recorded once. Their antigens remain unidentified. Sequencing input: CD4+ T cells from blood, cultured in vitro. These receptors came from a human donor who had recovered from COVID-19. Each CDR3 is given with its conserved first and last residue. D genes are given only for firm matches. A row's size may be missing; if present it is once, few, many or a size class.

cdr3_aa: CASSSHRGSRSYEQYF; cdr3_nt: TGTGCCAGCAGCTCCCACCGGGGCAGTCGGTCCTACGAGCAGTACTTC; clone_size: NA; d_call: NA; v_call: TRBV7-2; j_call: TRBJ2-7
cdr3_aa: CASSHPVPGNTGELFF; cdr3_nt: TGCGCCAGCAGTCACCCAGTTCCCGGGAACACCGGGGAGCTGTTTTTT; clone_size: NA; d_call: NA; v_call: TRBV23-1; j_call: TRBJ2-2
cdr3_aa: CASSIWTHSNQPQHF; cdr3_nt: TGTGCCAGTAGTATCTGGACGCATAGCAATCAGCCCCAGCATTTT; clone_size: NA; d_call: NA; v_call: TRBV19; j_call: TRBJ1-5
cdr3_aa: CASSTRLAGTGELFF; cdr3_nt: TGTGCCAGCAGCACCCGACTAGCGGGGACCGGGGAGCTGTTTTTT; clone_size: NA; d_call: TRBD2; v_call: TRBV7-7; j_call: TRBJ2-2
cdr3_aa: CATSVLDRAKETQYF; cdr3_nt: TGTGCCACCAGTGTTTTGGACAGGGCTAAGGAGACCCAGTACTTC; clone_size: few; d_call: TRBD1; v_call: TRBV24-1; j_call: TRBJ2-5
cdr3_aa: CASSSSGTPETQYF; cdr3_nt: TGTGCCAGCAGCTCGAGCGGGACACCGGAGACCCAGTACTTC; clone_size: NA; d_call: NA; v_call: TRBV12-1; j_call: TRBJ2-5
cdr3_aa: CATSRDKGVYGYTF; cdr3_nt: TGTGCCACCAGCAGAGATAAGGGCGTCTATGGCTACACCTTC; clone_size: NA; d_call: NA; v_call: TRBV15; j_call: TRBJ1-2
cdr3_aa: CASRPGLASDTQYF; cdr3_nt: TGTGCCAGCAGGCCGGGACTAGCGAGTGATACGCAGTATTTT; clone_size: NA; d_call: TRBD2; v_call: TRBV6-1; j_call: TRBJ2-3
cdr3_aa: CASSLIRRGRDNNSPLHF; cdr3_nt: TGTGCCAGCAGCTTAATCCGTAGGGGCCGGGACAATAATTCACCCCTCCACTTT; clone_size: NA; d_call: NA; v_call: TRBV5-6; j_call: TRBJ1-6
cdr3_aa: CSARQGANTEAFF; cdr3_nt: TGCAGTGCTAGACAGGGTGCGAACACTGAAGCTTTCTTT; clone_size: few; d_call: NA; v_call: TRBV20-1; j_call: TRBJ1-1
cdr3_aa: CASSLDRDPHSPLHF; cdr3_nt: TGTGCCAGCAGCTTAGACCGGGACCCTCATTCACCCCTCCACTTT; clone_size: once; d_call: NA; v_call: TRBV7-8; j_call: TRBJ1-6
cdr3_aa: CAIRMTGQTDEQYF; cdr3_nt: TGTGCCATCAGGATGACAGGTCAGACAGACGAGCAGTACTTC; clone_size: NA; d_call: NA; v_call: TRBV10-3; j_call: TRBJ2-7
cdr3_aa: CSATGTSGTSSYEQYF; cdr3_nt: TGCAGTGCTACGGGGACTAGCGGTACTAGCTCCTACGAGCAGTACTTC; clone_size: NA; d_call: TRBD2; v_call: TRBV20-1; j_call: TRBJ2-7
cdr3_aa: CASSLGGRNTDTQYF; cdr3_nt: TGCGCCAGCAGCTTGGGCGGGAGGAACACAGATACGCAGTATTTT; clone_size: NA; d_call: TRBD2; v_call: TRBV5-1; j_call: TRBJ2-3
cdr3_aa: CATSDKDRGRDTQYF; cdr3_nt: TGTGCCACCAGTGATAAGGACAGGGGCAGGGATACGCAGTATTTT; clone_size: NA; d_call: TRBD1; v_call: TRBV24-1; j_call: TRBJ2-3
cdr3_aa: CSARIQGRVTDTQYF; cdr3_nt: TGCAGTGCTAGAATTCAGGGGAGGGTCACAGATACGCAGTATTTT; clone_size: NA; d_call: NA; v_call: TRBV20-1; j_call: TRBJ2-3
cdr3_aa: CSATGTGSSRNTIYF; cdr3_nt: TGCAGTGCTACCGGGACAGGGTCGTCTAGAAACACCATATATTTT; clone_size: NA; d_call: TRBD1; v_call: TRBV20-1; j_call: TRBJ1-3
cdr3_aa: CASSYSGSTEAFF; cdr3_nt: TGCGCCAGCAGCTACTCAGGGAGCACTGAAGCTTTCTTT; clone_size: once; d_call: NA; v_call: TRBV5-1; j_call: TRBJ1-1
cdr3_aa: CSAPGVYGYTF; cdr3_nt: TGCAGTGCTCCAGGGGTCTATGGCTACACCTTC; clone_size: few; d_call: NA; v_call: TRBV20-1; j_call: TRBJ1-2
cdr3_aa: CAWRSNLGTTEAFF; cdr3_nt: TGTGCCTGGAGATCCAACTTGGGTACCACTGAAGCTTTCTTT; clone_size: NA; d_call: NA; v_call: TRBV30; j_call: TRBJ1-1
cdr3_aa: CSASTDTQYF; cdr3_nt: TGCAGTGCTAGTACAGATACGCAGTATTTT; clone_size: once; d_call: NA; v_call: TRBV20-1; j_call: TRBJ2-3
cdr3_aa: CSAKGQGYEQYF; cdr3_nt: TGCAGCGCCAAAGGACAGGGTTACGAGCAGTACTTC; clone_size: NA; d_call: TRBD1; v_call: TRBV29-1; j_call: TRBJ2-7
cdr3_aa: CSARVVVSRASIQYF; cdr3_nt: TGCAGTGCTAGAGTGGTGGTATCGCGGGCTAGCATTCAGTACTTC; clone_size: once; d_call: NA; v_call: TRBV20-1; j_call: TRBJ2-4
cdr3_aa: CASSYSPQSKSSYEQYF; cdr3_nt: TGTGCCAGCAGTTACTCGCCCCAGTCCAAAAGTTCCTACGAGCAGTACTTC; clone_size: NA; d_call: NA; v_call: TRBV6-2/TRBV6-3; j_call: TRBJ2-7
cdr3_aa: CASSYDRDPRQNSPLHF; cdr3_nt: TGTGCCAGCAGTTACGACAGGGATCCCCGGCAAAATTCACCCCTCCACTTT; clone_size: NA; d_call: TRBD1; v_call: TRBV6-2/TRBV6-3; j_call: TRBJ1-6
cdr3_aa: CASSYLDGYEQYF; cdr3_nt: TGTGCCAGCAGTTACTTGGACGGCTACGAGCAGTACTTC; clone_size: NA; d_call: NA; v_call: TRBV6-5; j_call: TRBJ2-7
cdr3_aa: CASSITGQSYNSPLHF; cdr3_nt: TGTGCCAGCAGCATAACAGGACAGTCCTATAATTCACCCCTCCACTTT; clone_size: NA; d_call: NA; v_call: TRBV7-8; j_call: TRBJ1-6
cdr3_aa: CASSSGLQETQYF; cdr3_nt: TGTGCCAGCTCATCAGGGTTGCAGGAGACCCAGTACTTC; clone_size: NA; d_call: NA; v_call: TRBV18; j_call: TRBJ2-5
cdr3_aa: CASRPNRVVYEQYF; cdr3_nt: TGTGCCAGCAGGCCGAATCGGGTCGTCTACGAGCAGTACTTC; clone_size: NA; d_call: NA; v_call: TRBV6-4; j_call: TRBJ2-7
cdr3_aa: CASSLNRDQETQYF; cdr3_nt: TGTGCCAGCAGTTTAAATCGGGACCAAGAGACCCAGTACTTC; clone_size: NA; d_call: NA; v_call: TRBV28; j_call: TRBJ2-5
cdr3_aa: CASSLGNSDQPQHF; cdr3_nt: TGCGCCAGCAGCTTGGGGAACTCCGATCAGCCCCAGCATTTT; clone_size: NA; d_call: NA; v_call: TRBV5-1; j_call: TRBJ1-5
cdr3_aa: CAWSVGGQGNSPLHF; cdr3_nt: TGTGCCTGGAGTGTCGGAGGACAGGGAAATTCACCCCTCCACTTT; clone_size: NA; d_call: TRBD1; v_call: TRBV30; j_call: TRBJ1-6
cdr3_aa: CSAPLLAGSYEQYF; cdr3_nt: TGCAGTGCCCCACTACTAGCGGGGAGCTACGAGCAGTACTTC; clone_size: NA; d_call: TRBD2; v_call: TRBV20-1; j_call: TRBJ2-7
cdr3_aa: CASSRQLAGVGDTQYF; cdr3_nt: TGTGCCAGCAGCCGACAATTAGCGGGAGTAGGTGATACGCAGTATTTT; clone_size: NA; d_call: TRBD2; v_call: TRBV7-2; j_call: TRBJ2-3
cdr3_aa: CSASKGRSYGYTF; cdr3_nt: TGCAGTGCTAGTAAGGGGAGGTCCTATGGCTACACCTTC; clone_size: NA; d_call: NA; v_call: TRBV20-1; j_call: TRBJ1-2
cdr3_aa: CASDPYAAGGTSGYTF; cdr3_nt: TGTGCCAGCGACCCTTACGCGGCAGGGGGCACTTCTGGCTACACCTTC; clone_size: NA; d_call: TRBD1; v_call: TRBV6-1; j_call: TRBJ1-2